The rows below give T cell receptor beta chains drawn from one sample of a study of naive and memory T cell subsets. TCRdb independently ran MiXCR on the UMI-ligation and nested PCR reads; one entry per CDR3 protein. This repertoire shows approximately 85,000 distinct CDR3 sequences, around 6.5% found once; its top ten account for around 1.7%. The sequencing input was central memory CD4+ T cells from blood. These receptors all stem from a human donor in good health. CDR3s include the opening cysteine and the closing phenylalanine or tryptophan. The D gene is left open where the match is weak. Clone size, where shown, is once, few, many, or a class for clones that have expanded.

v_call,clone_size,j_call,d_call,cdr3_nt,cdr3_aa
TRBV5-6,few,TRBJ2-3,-,TGTGCCAGCAGCTTGGGGGGGGCCAGGGCAGATACGCAGTATTTT,CASSLGGARADTQYF
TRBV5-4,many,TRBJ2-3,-,TGTGCCAGCAGCTCGGGGTTAGGTACGCAGTATTTT,CASSSGLGTQYF
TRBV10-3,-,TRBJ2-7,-,TGTGCCATCAGGCCGACAGGTTACGAGCAGTACTTC,CAIRPTGYEQYF
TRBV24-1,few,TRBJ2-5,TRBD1,TGTGCCACCAGTGATTCCCTAGGAGGTCGGCAGGGGGAAGAGACCCAGTACTTC,CATSDSLGGRQGEETQYF
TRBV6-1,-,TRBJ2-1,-,TGTGCCAGCAGTGACAGATTGGTCGGGAGCGCCGGAAATGAGCAGTTCTTC,CASSDRLVGSAGNEQFF
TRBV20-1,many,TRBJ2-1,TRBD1,TGCAGTGCTAGAGTTGTGGGACAGGGGTCCTACAATGAGCAGTTCTTC,CSARVVGQGSYNEQFF
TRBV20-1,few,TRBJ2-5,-,TGCAGTGCTAGTAGGGTAGTCGGAGGGTTGCGAGAGACCCAGTACTTC,CSASRVVGGLRETQYF
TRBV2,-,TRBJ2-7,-,TGTGCCAGCAGTAAAGACGGAATCTACGAGCAGTACTTC,CASSKDGIYEQYF
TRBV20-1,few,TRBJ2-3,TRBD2,TGCAGTGCTAGACCGGGGGGGCCTGGGGATACGCAGTATTTT,CSARPGGPGDTQYF
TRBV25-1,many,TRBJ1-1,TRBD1,TGTGCCAGCAGGAAAACAGGGGGTTCCGAAGCTTTCTTT,CASRKTGGSEAFF
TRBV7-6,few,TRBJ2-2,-,TGTGCCAGCAGCTTAGTCAGCCGGCCAGGGAACACCGGGGAGCTGTTTTTT,CASSLVSRPGNTGELFF
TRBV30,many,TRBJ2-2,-,TGTGCCTGGAGTAAGGGGGGAACGAGCACCGGGGAGCTGTTTTTT,CAWSKGGTSTGELFF
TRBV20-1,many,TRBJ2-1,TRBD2,TGCAGTGCTAGTTCCAGCGGGACTTACAATGAGCAGTTCTTC,CSASSSGTYNEQFF
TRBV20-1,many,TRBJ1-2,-,TGCAGTGCTACTCTCGACACGGGACGGCTCGGCTACACCTTC,CSATLDTGRLGYTF
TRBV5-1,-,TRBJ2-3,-,TGCGCCAGCGAGGAAGATACGCAGTATTTT,CASEEDTQYF
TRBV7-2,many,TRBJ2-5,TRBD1,TGTGCCAGCAGCTTAGCGGCAGGGGGTAGGCAAGAGACCCAGTACTTC,CASSLAAGGRQETQYF
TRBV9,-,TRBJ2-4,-,TGTGCCAGCAGCGTAGCGGACCAGGGGAACATTCAGTACTTC,CASSVADQGNIQYF
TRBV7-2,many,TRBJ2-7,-,TGTGCCAGCAGCTTAGCGTCCGGGAGGCAGTACTTC,CASSLASGRQYF
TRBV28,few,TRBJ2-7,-,TGTGCCAGCAGTTGGGGGTTCTACGAGCAGTACTTC,CASSWGFYEQYF
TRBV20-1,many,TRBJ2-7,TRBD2,TGCAGTGCTAGACAAACTAGCGGGGGTACTGCCTACGAGCAGTACTTC,CSARQTSGGTAYEQYF
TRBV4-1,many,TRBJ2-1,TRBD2,TGCGCCAGCAGCCAAGACGGGGGGACGTACAATGAGCAGTTCTTC,CASSQDGGTYNEQFF
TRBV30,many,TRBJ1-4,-,TGTGCCTGGAGTGTATGGGGCAGGGCAGGTGAAAAACTGTTTTTT,CAWSVWGRAGEKLFF
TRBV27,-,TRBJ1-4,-,TGTGCCAGCAGCCGTTCGACTAATGAAAAACTGTTTTTT,CASSRSTNEKLFF
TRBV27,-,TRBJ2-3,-,TGTGCCAGCAGTTTATACCGCCCGGCAGATACGCAGTATTTT,CASSLYRPADTQYF
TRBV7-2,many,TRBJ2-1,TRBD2,TGTGCCAGCAGCCCCCTGGCGGGAGGCGAGCAGTTCTTC,CASSPLAGGEQFF
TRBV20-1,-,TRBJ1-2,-,TGCAGTGCTAGAGATCGCACGGTCGGGGACTATGGCTACACCTTC,CSARDRTVGDYGYTF
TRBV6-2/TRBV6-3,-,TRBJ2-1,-,TGTGCCAGCAAAACGACCAGGGGCGGGAGACCCGATGAGCAGTTCTTC,CASKTTRGGRPDEQFF
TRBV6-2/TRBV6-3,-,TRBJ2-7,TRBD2,TGTGCCAGCAGTCTCGCTAGCGGGGGGGACGAGCAGTACTTC,CASSLASGGDEQYF
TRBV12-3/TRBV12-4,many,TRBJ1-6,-,TGTGCCAGCAGAATTCAGGGGATGGTTTCACCCCTCCACTTT,CASRIQGMVSPLHF
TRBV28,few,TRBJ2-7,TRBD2,TGTGCCAGCAGTTTATACCCGGGAGGCGAGCAGTACTTC,CASSLYPGGEQYF